The 7 T cell receptor beta chains below come from one sample, sequenced in a study of cytomegalovirus exposure and HLA in healthy donors (dated by TCRdb to about 2017). Libraries were built with the immunoSEQ multiplex PCR assay. A mixture of 60 forward primers for TCR Vbeta segments and 13 reverse primers for TCR Jbeta segments was used in the multiplex PCR. This immuneACCESS table, as held by TCRdb, lists in-frame sequences with V and J called but not all clones. Of the missing ones, under half trace to an unresolved V gene in checked studies; the others have no known cause. This sample gives 150,000 to 200,000 clones in total; approximately 80% of them show up just once. In total, the top ten clones hold 2% to 3% of the sample. The sequencing sample was made of PBMCs. These receptors all stem from a male donor in good health and CMV-seronegative.

This rearrangement joins TRBV28 to TRBJ1-2; 8 bases are shared with TRBD1. CDR1 is MDHEN and CDR2 is SYDVKM in the germline V gene. The length of the CDR3 is 15 residues. V shed 7 bases and J 6 bases; nucleotides not matched to a gene: 13. The CDR3 loop reads CASKVGWTGIHGYTF. The CDR3 DNA sequence: TGTGCCAGCAAGGTGGGCTGGACAGGGATACATGGCTACACCTTC.

The chain has TRBV10-3 and TRBJ2-6, with a weak D call TRBD2 (5 bases). Germline V gives CDR1 ENHRY, CDR2 SYGVKD. V was cut by 3 bases and J by 0 bases, with 9 bases left in between. The CDR3 spans 16 residues. The CDR3 DNA is TGTGCCATCAGTGACGGGGTCCGCTCTGGGGCCAACGTCCTGACTTTC. Protein sequence: CAISDGVRSGANVLTF.

This chain joins TRBV5-6 and TRBJ2-5; 15 positions match TRBD2. J lost 4 bases, V lost 4 bases, and 11 bases had no gene match. This CDR3 contains 18 residues. From germline, CDR1 is SGHDT and CDR2 YYEEEE. The CDR3 spells CASSGTGTSGRRRETQYF. CDR3 coding DNA: TGTGCCAGCAGCGGAACCGGGACTAGCGGGAGGAGGAGAGAGACCCAGTACTTC.

In DNA, the CDR3 is TGTGCCAGCAGCACCCGGGACAGCAGCAATTCACCCCTCCACTTT. Protein product: CASSTRDSSNSPLHF. The gene calls are TRBV7-8 and TRBJ1-6; 7 nucleotides agree with TRBD1. V was clipped by 5 bases and J by 7 bases; unmatched bases: 8. The CDR3 loop spans 15 amino acids. Germline loops: CDR1 SGHVS, CDR2 FQNEAQ.

The rearrangement joins TRBV5-1 to TRBJ2-3, with D possibly being TRBD2 (6 bases). V lost 0 bases, J lost 4 bases, and 12 bases lay in between. Looked up from germline, CDR1 is SGHRS and CDR2 is YFSETQ. This CDR3 has 15 amino acids. DNA for the CDR3: TGCGCCAGCAGCTTGGACGGGAGCCCCCCAGATACGCAGTATTTT. Amino acids: CASSLDGSPPDTQYF. The whole variable domain, remainder taken from reference TRBV5-1 and TRBJ2-3, is KAGVTQTPRYLIKTRGQQVTLSCSPISGHRSVSWYQQTPGQGLQFLFEYFSETQRNKGNFPGRFSGRQFSNSRSEMNVSTLELGDSALYLCASSLDGSPPDTQYFGPGTRLTVL.

V gene TRBV7-2 combines with J gene TRBJ2-3; D remains ambiguous. The germline gives CDR1 SGHTA, CDR2 FQGNSA. The V gene lost 1 base and the J gene lost 6 bases, with 8 bases spanning the gap. The CDR3 has 13 residues. The CDR3 bases are TGTGCCAGCAGCTTAGACCGGTCTGATACGCAGTATTTT. It is translated as CASSLDRSDTQYF.

The CDR3 DNA reads TGTGCCAGTAGGCAGACTTGGCGGGTCCCTCAGTTCTTC. Translation: CASRQTWRVPQFF. The rearrangement uses TRBV19 and TRBJ2-1; TRBD2 is a possible D gene (5 bases). Trimming shortened V by 6 bases and J by 13 bases, and 19 bases separated the two germline ends. The CDR3 has 13 residues. The V gene's germline CDR1 is LNHDA and CDR2 SQIVND (reference sequence).